This T cell receptor beta chain was documented in a study of cytotoxic CD8 clonotypes in ibrutinib-treated CLL. Looking at the study overall: Patients attained some 25 partial and 2 complete responses; at median around 5.5 years, about 14 remained remitted while 12 progressed. Regarding the study as a whole: Treatment left the uncommon public clonotypes either contracted or stable in frequency.

This clone has just a few counts. Its antigen remains unknown. This CDR3 has 13 amino acids. Germline-derived CDR1 and CDR2 are SGHRS and YFSETQ. V gave up 3 bases and J gave up 2 bases, with 8 bases separating them. The method was immunoSEQ multiplex PCR; TCRdb's version includes in-frame clones alone and lacks a portion of them. The data contain about 140,000 clones, about 84% of them singletons. The chain couples TRBV5-1 to TRBJ1-2; perhaps TRBD1 as D (5 bases). This clonotype was sampled from a human donor with chronic lymphocytic leukemia. Sequenced here: PBMCs, sampled after 36 months of ibrutinib treatment. DNA of the CDR3: TGCGCCAGCAGCTCGGGGGGGAACTATGGCTACACCTTC. Translated, it gives CASSSGGNYGYTF.